This T cell receptor (beta chain) originates from a study of identical twins. Findings and limits, study-wide: Monozygotic twins shared more out-of-frame TCR alpha than recombination models predicted.

This clonotype was counted between two and nine times. Its antigen is undetermined. The donors were all healthy and Caucasian. In germline, CDR1 is SGHAT, CDR2 FQNNGV. The CDR3 runs to 18 residues. The J segment lost 3 bases and the V segment lost 4 bases, leaving 6 bases of the junction unmatched. Template switching added a universal primer site, and cDNA bore unique molecular identifiers. TCRdb redid the calling of the 5' RACE reads with MiXCR, one entry per CDR3 protein. In the table there are roughly 190,000 distinct CDR3 sequences, around a sixth of which are singletons. The same sample was also used in a study of T cells expressing NK-cell markers.

The rearrangement uses TRBV11-2 and TRBJ2-1, with 16 bases identical to TRBD2. The source is a woman younger than 35 in good health. Material for sequencing was CD8+ T cells sorted from blood. Written as DNA, the CDR3 is TGTGCCAGCAGCTCCCCGGGACTAGCGGGGGGGCACTACAATGAGCAGTTCTTC. Protein: CASSSPGLAGGHYNEQFF.